The 31 T cell receptor beta chains presented below share a single source sample, sequenced in a study of cytomegalovirus exposure and HLA in healthy donors. It was with 60 Vbeta and 13 Jbeta primers that the PCR ran. Some clones are missing from TCRdb's copy, which holds only in-frame ones; the method was immunoSEQ multiplex PCR. The sample contains 150,000 to 250,000 clones, roughly 79% of which appear only once. Material: PBMCs. The receptor set was obtained from a man under 40 in good health and CMV-seronegative.

This chain connects TRBV28 to TRBJ1-1; 9 positions match TRBD1. In germline, CDR1 is MDHEN, CDR2 SYDVKM. CDR3 length: 17 amino acids. Trimming took 5 bases from V and 4 from J; bases not matched to a gene: 14. The CDR3 DNA follows: TGTGCCAGCAGTCAATTCCCGGGACAGGGTAAGGGCACTGAAGCTTTCTTT. This gives the protein CASSQFPGQGKGTEAFF.

This clone was seen at least ten times. The chain combines TRBV6-1 with TRBJ1-1; possibly TRBD1 for D (5 bases). The CDR3 has 15 amino acids. V gave up 2 bases and J gave up 1 base, with 11 bases separating them. CDR1 is MNHNS and CDR2 is SASEGT in the germline V gene. CDR3 amino acids: CASSEIGQPNTEAFF. The CDR3 DNA follows: TGTGCCAGCAGTGAAATAGGACAACCGAACACTGAAGCTTTCTTT.

V and J are TRBV2 and TRBJ1-6; tentatively, D is TRBD1 (5 bases). The CDR3 sequence is 15 residues long. Germline-derived CDR1 and CDR2 are SNHLY and FYNNEI. Trimming stripped 5 bases from V and 9 bases from J, with 17 bases between. CDR3 bases: TGTGCCAGCAGTTTTAGACGGGGGGTCGGTTCACCCCTCCACTTT. It translates to CASSFRRGVGSPLHF.

The genes are TRBV28 and TRBJ2-2; D unclear. V shed 0 bases and J shed 0 bases, with 8 bases lying between them. The germline CDR1 and CDR2 sequences are MDHEN and SYDVKM. The CDR3 runs to 16 residues. CDR3 protein: CASSLWSTPNTGELFF. The CDR3 bases are TGTGCCAGCAGTTTATGGAGCACCCCGAACACCGGGGAGCTGTTTTTT.

The chain is built from TRBV2 and TRBJ2-7; TRBD1 is a possible D gene (6 bases). The germline CDR1 and CDR2 sequences are SNHLY and FYNNEI. V lost 11 bases and J 3 bases, leaving 14 bases between the germline ends. The CDR3 consists of 12 residues. DNA of the CDR3: TGTGCCGCTCGGGGACAAAGCTACGAGCAGTACTTC. Its protein is CAARGQSYEQYF.

The V and J genes are TRBV28 and TRBJ2-6, with a possible D match to TRBD2 (5 bases). CDR1 and CDR2 from the germline V gene are MDHEN and SYDVKM. This CDR3 contains 18 residues. V lost 3 bases and J lost 2, with 17 bases in between. CDR3 sequence reads: CASSFFPGREAGANVLTF. For the CDR3, the DNA is TGTGCCAGCAGTTTCTTTCCGGGAAGAGAAGCTGGGGCCAACGTCCTGACTTTC.

V usage is TRBV4-2 and J usage is TRBJ2-7, with D maybe TRBD1 (6 bases). This CDR3 spans 16 amino acids. V was clipped by 3 bases and J by 1 base, with 16 bases between them. Germline CDR1 reads LGHNA; CDR2 reads YNFKEQ. The CDR3 DNA reads as TGTGCCAGCAGCCAGGGGTCTGGGGGCGTTTCCTACGAGCAGTACTTC. Its translation: CASSQGSGGVSYEQYF.

The chain couples TRBV5-4 to TRBJ2-1, with D perhaps TRBD1 (5 bases). CDR1 SGHNT and CDR2 YYREEE come from the germline V gene (reference sequence). This CDR3 spans 14 amino acids. V lost 2 bases to trimming and J lost 5 bases, with 11 bases between them. CDR3 protein: CASSLFRVDNEQFF. The CDR3, as DNA: TGTGCCAGCAGCTTATTCAGGGTGGACAATGAGCAGTTCTTC. Looking up the rest from reference TRBV5-4 and TRBJ2-1 gives the full variable domain: ETGVTQSPTHLIKTRGQQVTLRCSSQSGHNTVSWYQQALGQGPQFIFQYYREEENGRGNFPPRFSGLQFPNYSSELNVNALELDDSALYLCASSLFRVDNEQFFGPGTRLTVL.

This clone turned up a few times. V gene TRBV29-1 combines with J gene TRBJ1-5; TRBD1 is a possible D gene (5 bases). V was shortened by 1 base and J by 6 bases, with 7 bases between the two germline ends. The CDR3 spans 12 residues. CDR1 is SQVTM and CDR2 is ANQGSEA in the germline V gene. The DNA of the CDR3 is TGCAGCGTTGAAGGGGGGGGTCAGCCCCAGCATTTT. Translating it yields CSVEGGGQPQHF.

V and J are TRBV28 and TRBJ2-7, with 8 bases that match TRBD1. There are 15 residues in the CDR3. CDR1 is MDHEN and CDR2 is SYDVKM in the germline V gene. V shed 3 bases, J shed 5 bases, and the junction held 9 bases outside the gene matches. The CDR3 DNA sequence: TGTGCCAGCAGTTTGGACAGGGTAATCCCCAACGAGCAGTACTTC. Amino acids: CASSLDRVIPNEQYF.

The chain employs TRBV5-4 and TRBJ1-4; tentative D call: TRBD1 (5 bases). The CDR3 length is 15 residues. The V end was cut by 4 bases, the J end by 1 base, with 11 bases between. Looked up from germline, CDR1 is SGHNT and CDR2 is YYREEE (reference sequence). The CDR3 is CASSPPGGTNEKLFF. In DNA form, the CDR3 reads TGTGCCAGCAGCCCGCCGGGGGGAACTAATGAAAAACTGTTTTTT.

CDR3 in amino acids: CASSGPGTSGRADTPDTQYF. CDR3 sequence (DNA): TGTGCCAGCAGTGGCCCAGGGACTAGCGGGAGGGCCGATACCCCAGATACGCAGTATTTT. The chain uses TRBV2 and TRBJ2-3, with TRBD2 matching 16 bases. Germline V CDR1 and CDR2: SNHLY, FYNNEI. This CDR3 is 20 amino acids long. V was pared by 4 bases and J by 4 bases, with 14 bases of the junction left unmatched. The full variable domain, rest sourced from reference TRBV2 and TRBJ2-3, is EPEVTQTPSHQVTQMGQEVILRCVPISNHLYFYWYRQILGQKVEFLVSFYNNEISEKSEIFDDQFSVERPDGSNFTLKIRSTKLEDSAMYFCASSGPGTSGRADTPDTQYFGPGTRLTVL.

The chain combines TRBV29-1 with TRBJ2-1; possibly TRBD1 for D (6 bases). The germline V gene has CDR1 SQVTM and CDR2 ANQGSEA. The CDR3 contains 12 residues. The germline V and J ends were trimmed by 3 bases and 8 bases, with 11 bases remaining between them. Written as DNA, the CDR3 is TGCAGCGTTGAGGGGGCGAAGGATGAGCAGTTCTTC. The encoded protein is CSVEGAKDEQFF.

In this sample, this clone turned up once. The V and J genes are TRBV7-6 and TRBJ2-7, with 10 positions matching TRBD2. This CDR3 has 15 amino acids. Per germline, CDR1 SGHVS and CDR2 FNYEAQ. J lost 6 bases, V lost 5 bases, and 10 bases had no gene match. In DNA form, the CDR3 reads TGTGCCAGCAGCAAACTTGGGACTAGCGTTCCCGAGCAGTACTTC. Amino acids: CASSKLGTSVPEQYF. The full variable domain, rest sourced from reference TRBV7-6 and TRBJ2-7, is GAGVSQSPRYKVTKRGQDVALRCDPISGHVSLYWYRQALGQGPEFLTYFNYEAQQDKSGLPNDRFSAERPEGSISTLTIQRTEQRDSAMYRCASSKLGTSVPEQYFGPGTRLTVT.

The chain employs TRBV7-9 and TRBJ2-1, with TRBD1 matching 9 bases. The length of the CDR3 is 17 residues. V was clipped by 4 bases and J by 5 bases; unmatched bases: 12. Germline assignment: CDR1 SEHNR and CDR2 FQNEAQ (reference sequence). The CDR3 sequence is CASSSQVGGTGNNEQFF. In DNA, the CDR3 is TGTGCCAGCAGCTCCCAGGTTGGTGGGACAGGGAACAATGAGCAGTTCTTC.

The CDR3 region has the DNA TGTGCCAGCCGGGGGTTGGGGGGACATCAGCCCCAGCATTTT. Protein product: CASRGLGGHQPQHF. The gene calls are TRBV6-1 and TRBJ1-5, with D perhaps TRBD1 (5 bases). The CDR3 extends over 14 amino acids. The V end lost 8 bases, the J end lost 5 bases, and 16 bases lay between the germline ends. Germline CDR1 reads MNHNS; CDR2 reads SASEGT.

This chain links TRBV5-1 with TRBJ2-3; tentative D call: TRBD2 (5 bases). The germline CDR1 and CDR2 sequences are SGHRS and YFSETQ. Trimming took off 4 bases at V and 6 bases at J, with 18 bases between the two ends. This CDR3 is 15 amino acids long. DNA for the CDR3: TGCGCCAGCAGCGTCGGGAAAGAAGCACGGGATACGCAGTATTTT. This sequence encodes CASSVGKEARDTQYF.

This clone was detected only a few times. The chain links TRBV9 to TRBJ2-5; 10 bases match TRBD2. Germline trimming cut 0 bases from V and 1 base from J; bases unmatched to any gene: 3. Germline CDR1 is SGDLS and CDR2 is YYNGEE. The CDR3 runs to 16 residues. CDR3 DNA: TGTGCCAGCAGCGTAGAGGCTAGCGGGAGCCAAGAGACCCAGTACTTC. It translates to CASSVEASGSQETQYF. Variable domain in full (rest from reference TRBV9 and TRBJ2-5): DSGVTQTPKHLITATGQRVTLRCSPRSGDLSVYWYQQSLDQGLQFLIQYYNGEERAKGNILERFSAQQFPDLHSELNLSSLELGDSALYFCASSVEASGSQETQYFGPGTRLLVL.

The chain couples TRBV12-2 to TRBJ2-3; TRBD2, the table's D call, lacks a check against the DNA. TRBV12-2 is recorded as a pseudogene. This CDR3 is built from 14 residues. DNA for the CDR3: TGTGCAAGTCTTCGGGAGGGCCCCACAGATACGCAGTATTTT. Protein sequence: CASLREGPTDTQYF.

The chain links TRBV6-4 to TRBJ2-2; 12 bases agree with TRBD2. Losses at the gene ends were 3 bases for V and 2 bases for J; bases not matched to a gene: 10. The CDR3 runs 19 residues. CDR1 is MRHNA, CDR2 SNTAGT, per germline. The CDR3 coding sequence is TGTGCCAGCAGTGAATCCTGGCTAGCGGGAGGGGAAAACACCGGGGAGCTGTTTTTT. This encodes CASSESWLAGGENTGELFF.

The CDR3 sequence: CASSYRSSYNSPLHF. CDR3 DNA sequence: TGTGCCAGCAGCTACCGGAGCTCCTATAATTCACCCCTCCACTTT. The J gene is TRBJ1-6, the V gene TRBV2; no clear D gene. Trimming left V 6 bases short and J 0 bases short, with 9 bases between. The germline V gene encodes CDR1 SNHLY and CDR2 FYNNEI. This CDR3 contains 15 residues.

The V call is TRBV9, the J call TRBJ2-7; 8 nucleotides match TRBD2. V trimming: 0 bases; J trimming: 4 bases; junction bases outside the gene matches: 9. The CDR3 sequence is 16 residues long. Germline V gives CDR1 SGDLS, CDR2 YYNGEE. CDR3 sequence reads: CASSVDPTSGGYEQYF. DNA for the CDR3: TGTGCCAGCAGCGTAGATCCCACTAGCGGAGGGTACGAGCAGTACTTC.

The gene calls are TRBV2 and TRBJ2-7; TRBD1 matches 7 bases. This CDR3 comprises 14 residues. Per germline, CDR1 SNHLY and CDR2 FYNNEI. Trimming cost V 6 bases and J 6 bases; bases outside gene matches: 11. Here the CDR3 reads CASSAGTVLGEQYF. CDR3 bases: TGTGCCAGCAGCGCTGGGACAGTTCTAGGCGAGCAGTACTTC. The full variable domain, completed using reference TRBV2 and TRBJ2-7, is EPEVTQTPSHQVTQMGQEVILRCVPISNHLYFYWYRQILGQKVEFLVSFYNNEISEKSEIFDDQFSVERPDGSNFTLKIRSTKLEDSAMYFCASSAGTVLGEQYFGPGTRLTVT.

This clone was found once. The CDR3 nucleotides read TGTGCCAGTAGTATCCTCAACGGCAGGGGGCAGAATGGCTACACCTTC. Residues: CASSILNGRGQNGYTF. The chain has TRBV19 and TRBJ1-2; 8 bases match TRBD1. The CDR3 contains 16 residues. V trimming: 3 bases; J trimming: 6 bases; junction bases outside the gene matches: 12. Looked up from germline, CDR1 is LNHDA and CDR2 is SQIVND (reference sequence).

This clone was seen only once. This chain connects TRBV5-1 to TRBJ2-1; 13 nucleotides line up with TRBD2. The germline gives CDR1 SGHRS, CDR2 YFSETQ. CDR3 length equals 16 residues. V was pared by 4 bases and J by 5 bases, with 6 bases of the junction left unmatched. The CDR3 spells CASSAPGLAGNNEQFF. CDR3 nucleotide sequence: TGCGCCAGCAGCGCCCCGGGACTAGCGGGAAACAATGAGCAGTTCTTC.

V usage is TRBV7-9 and J usage is TRBJ2-7, with 7 bases fitting TRBD1. The V and J ends lost 1 base and 3 bases, in that order; junction bases with no gene match: 9. The length of the CDR3 is 16 residues. Germline V CDR1 and CDR2: SEHNR, FQNEAQ (reference sequence). The CDR3 bases are TGTGCCAGCAGCTTAGTAGGTACAGGGGTTTTCTACGAGCAGTACTTC. This gives the protein CASSLVGTGVFYEQYF.

The chain uses TRBV14 and TRBJ2-3, with 8 bases lining up with TRBD2. V lost 5 bases to trimming and J lost 3 bases; unmatched junction nucleotides: 10. The CDR3 loop spans 16 amino acids. Per the germline V gene, CDR1 is SGHDN and CDR2 is FVKESK. CDR3 sequence reads: CASSTLAGSSTDTQYF. As DNA, the CDR3 is TGTGCCAGCAGCACCTTAGCGGGGTCTTCAACAGATACGCAGTATTTT.

The chain couples TRBV7-3 to TRBJ2-3, with 7 bases that match TRBD1. J lost 6 bases, V lost 3 bases, and 0 bases had no gene match. CDR1 and CDR2 from the germline V gene are SGHTA and FQGTGA. The CDR3 is 12 amino acids. The CDR3 protein is CASSLTGDTQYF. The CDR3 bases are TGTGCCAGCAGCTTGACAGGGGATACGCAGTATTTT.

This clone was seen more than once but under ten times. This rearrangement joins TRBV5-1 to TRBJ2-7; TRBD2 is a possible D gene (6 bases). This CDR3 is 14 amino acids long. The V gene lost 4 bases and the J gene lost 6 bases, with 17 bases spanning the gap. CDR1 SGHRS and CDR2 YFSETQ come from the germline V gene. The chain's CDR3 is CASSPIGGKSEQYF. The CDR3 DNA sequence: TGCGCCAGCAGCCCGATCGGCGGGAAATCCGAGCAGTACTTC. Together with reference TRBV5-1 and TRBJ2-7, the CDR3 gives the full variable domain: KAGVTQTPRYLIKTRGQQVTLSCSPISGHRSVSWYQQTPGQGLQFLFEYFSETQRNKGNFPGRFSGRQFSNSRSEMNVSTLELGDSALYLCASSPIGGKSEQYFGPGTRLTVT.

The V call is TRBV5-6, the J call TRBJ2-7, with TRBD1 as a possible D gene (5 bases). The germline V gene encodes CDR1 SGHDT and CDR2 YYEEEE. This CDR3 comprises 13 residues. Trimming left V 2 bases short and J 4 bases short, with 10 bases between. CDR3 loop: CASSLGAEYEQYF. The CDR3 nucleotides are TGTGCCAGCAGCTTAGGGGCAGAGTACGAGCAGTACTTC.

V usage is TRBV4-1 and J usage is TRBJ2-7; 8 bases are shared with TRBD2. Germline CDR1 MGHRA, CDR2 YSYEKL. The CDR3 has 16 residues. Germline trimming cut 1 base from V and 1 base from J; bases unmatched to any gene: 6. The CDR3 spells CASSQGIASGSYEQYF. The CDR3 DNA follows: TGCGCCAGCAGCCAAGGTATTGCTAGCGGGTCCTACGAGCAGTACTTC.